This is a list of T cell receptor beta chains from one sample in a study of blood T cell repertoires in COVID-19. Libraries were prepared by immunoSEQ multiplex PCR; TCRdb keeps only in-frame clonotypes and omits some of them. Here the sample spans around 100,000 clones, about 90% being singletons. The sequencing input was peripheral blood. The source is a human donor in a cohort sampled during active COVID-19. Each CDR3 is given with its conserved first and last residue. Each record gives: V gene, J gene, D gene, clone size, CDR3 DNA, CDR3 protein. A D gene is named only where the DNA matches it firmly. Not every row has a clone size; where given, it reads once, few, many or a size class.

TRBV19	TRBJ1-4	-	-	TGTGCCAGTAGTATCGGGGGGGCTCTGGATGAAAAACTGTTTTTT	CASSIGGALDEKLFF
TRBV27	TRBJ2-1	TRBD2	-	TGTGCCAGCAGTGCGGTTGCGGGGAGGGTAAGTGAGCAGTTCTTC	CASSAVAGRVSEQFF
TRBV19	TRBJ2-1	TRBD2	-	TGTGCCAGCTACGGGACTAGCGGGATGTTACCGTTCTTC	CASYGTSGMLPFF
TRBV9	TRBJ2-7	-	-	TGTGCCAGCAGCGCCCTGCCTTCGGGGGACGGACCCTACGAGCAGTACTTC	CASSALPSGDGPYEQYF
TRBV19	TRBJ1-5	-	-	TGTGCCAGTAGTACTTCCCGGGATCAGCCCCAGCATTTT	CASSTSRDQPQHF
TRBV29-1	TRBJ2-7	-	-	TGCAGCGTTGAAGAGCCGGGTACCTACGAGCAGTACTTC	CSVEEPGTYEQYF
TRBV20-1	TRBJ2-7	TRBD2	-	TGCGGGACTAGGGGTTTCAACGAGCAGTACTTC	CGTRGFNEQYF
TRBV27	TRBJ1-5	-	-	TGTGCCAGCAGGAGACCTTCGGGGGGCCCTCAGCCCCAGCATTTT	CASRRPSGGPQPQHF
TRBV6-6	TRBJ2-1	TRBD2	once	TGTGCCAGCAGCCGACCCGGACTAGCGGAGTCAAACAATGAGCAGTTCTTC	CASSRPGLAESNNEQFF
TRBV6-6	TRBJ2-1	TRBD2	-	TGTGCCAGCAGTCCCGGGACTAGGTCCTACAATGAGCAGTTCTTC	CASSPGTRSYNEQFF
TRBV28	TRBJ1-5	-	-	TGTGCCAGCAGTTTCGGGGTTAATCAGCCCCAGCATTTT	CASSFGVNQPQHF
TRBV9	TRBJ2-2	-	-	TGTGCCAGCAGCGTAGACGGGACCGGGGAGCTGTTTTTT	CASSVDGTGELFF
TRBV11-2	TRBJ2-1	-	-	TGTGCCAGCAGACGCCCCGGGACTCGTAATTACAATGAGCAGTTCTTC	CASRRPGTRNYNEQFF
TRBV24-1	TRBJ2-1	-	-	TGTGCCACCAGTGGGGGGGTGAGCTCCTACAATGAGCAGTTCTTC	CATSGGVSSYNEQFF
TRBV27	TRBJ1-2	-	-	TGTGCCAGCAGTCATCAGGGGACTAACTATGGCTACACCTTC	CASSHQGTNYGYTF
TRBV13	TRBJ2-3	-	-	TGTGCCAGCCATAGCGACCGCCGACGATACACAGATACGCAGTATTTT	CASHSDRRRYTDTQYF
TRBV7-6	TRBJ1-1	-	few	TGTGCCAGCAGCTTAACACAGGGTGTCACTGAAGCTTTCTTT	CASSLTQGVTEAFF
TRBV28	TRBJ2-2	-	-	TGTGCCAGCAGTTTCCTCGCAGGGTACGCGAACACCGGGGAGCTGTTTTTT	CASSFLAGYANTGELFF
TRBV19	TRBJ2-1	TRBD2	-	TGTGCCAGTAGAAAAAGCGGGAGGGCCTCCTACAATGAGCAGTTCTTC	CASRKSGRASYNEQFF
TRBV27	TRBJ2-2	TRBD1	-	TGTGCCAGTCGGGACAGACCGAACACCGGGGAGCTGTTTTTT	CASRDRPNTGELFF
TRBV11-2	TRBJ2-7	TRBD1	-	TGTGCCAGCAGCTTGGGGACAGGGGGCTCCACTACCTACGAGCAGTACTTC	CASSLGTGGSTTYEQYF
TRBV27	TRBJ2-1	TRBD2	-	TGTGCCAGCAGTACAAGCGGGGTCTCCTACAATGAGCAGTTCTTC	CASSTSGVSYNEQFF
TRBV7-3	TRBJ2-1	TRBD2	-	TGTGCCAGCAGCTTAAGGGCTAGCGGGGGGGCCCGTCGTGGTAATGAGCAGTTCTTC	CASSLRASGGARRGNEQFF
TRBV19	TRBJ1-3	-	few	TGTGCCAGTAAACCTACAGGGTCCGGAAACACCATATATTTT	CASKPTGSGNTIYF
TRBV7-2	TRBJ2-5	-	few	TGTGCCAGCAGCTTAGGTCTCGGTGCTAAAGAGACCCAGTACTTC	CASSLGLGAKETQYF
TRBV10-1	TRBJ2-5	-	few	TGCGCCAGCAGTGAGGGCCTTCAAGAGACCCAGTACTTC	CASSEGLQETQYF
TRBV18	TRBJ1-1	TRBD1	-	TGTGCCAGCTCACGGGACAGGGGCCGGAACACTGAAGCTTTCTTT	CASSRDRGRNTEAFF
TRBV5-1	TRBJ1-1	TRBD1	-	TGCGCCAGCAGCTTTTCGCCCCCGGGACAGGGGAGGAGCACTGAAGCTTTCTTT	CASSFSPPGQGRSTEAFF
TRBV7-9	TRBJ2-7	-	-	TGTGCCAGCAGCCGTCATGTGGAGCCCTACGAGCAGTACTTC	CASSRHVEPYEQYF
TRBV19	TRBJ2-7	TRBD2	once	TGTGCCAGTAGTTCTAGCGGAGGGTCCTACGAGCAGTACTTC	CASSSSGGSYEQYF
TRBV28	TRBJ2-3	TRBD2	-	TGTGCCAGCAGTTTAGAGCTAGCGGGAGGGGTGACAGATACGCAGTATTTT	CASSLELAGGVTDTQYF
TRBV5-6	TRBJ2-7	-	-	TGTGCCAGCAACAGGCCAAAAGCCCTTTCTTACGAGCAGTACTTC	CASNRPKALSYEQYF
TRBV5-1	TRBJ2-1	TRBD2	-	TGCGCCAGCAGCTTAACTAGCGGAGACTACAATGAGCAGTTCTTC	CASSLTSGDYNEQFF
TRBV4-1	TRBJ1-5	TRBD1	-	TGCGCCAGCAGCCAGGACGACAGGGGTTACAATCAGCCCCAGCATTTT	CASSQDDRGYNQPQHF
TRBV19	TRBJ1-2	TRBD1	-	TGTGCCAGTAGCATCGACAGGGTCGTCGGCTACACCTTC	CASSIDRVVGYTF
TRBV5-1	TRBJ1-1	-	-	TGCGCCAGCAGCCCTTTACAGGGGAACACTGAAGCTTTCTTT	CASSPLQGNTEAFF
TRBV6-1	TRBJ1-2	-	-	TGTGCCAGCAGTGAATCCGAGGGCGGTGGCTACACCTTC	CASSESEGGGYTF
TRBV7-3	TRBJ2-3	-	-	TGTGCCAGCAGCTTAACGCTAAGCACAGATACGCAGTATTTT	CASSLTLSTDTQYF
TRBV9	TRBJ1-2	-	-	TGTGCCAGCAGCGTCGCGGGAGACTATGGCTACACCTTC	CASSVAGDYGYTF
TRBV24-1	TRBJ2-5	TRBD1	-	TGTGCCACCAGTGACCCCCGGGCAGGGGGTGAGGAGACCCAGTACTTC	CATSDPRAGGEETQYF
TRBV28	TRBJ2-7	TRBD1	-	TGTGCCAGCAGTTTTGATCCCGGGACAGGGGGGCCCCAGCAGTACTTC	CASSFDPGTGGPQQYF
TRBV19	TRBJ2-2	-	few	TGTGCCACCACGCCGCTCGGAGTTTCCGGGGAGCTGTTTTTT	CATTPLGVSGELFF
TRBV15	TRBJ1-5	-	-	TGTGCCACCAGCAGAGACAGTGAAAGCAATCAGCCCCAGCATTTT	CATSRDSESNQPQHF
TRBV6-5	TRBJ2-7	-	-	TGTGCCGCAGGGTCGGCCCCCGTGTACGAGCAGTACTTC	CAAGSAPVYEQYF
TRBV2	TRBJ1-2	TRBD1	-	TGTGCCAGCACCCCCACCGGACAGGGGGCCGGGTATGGCTACACCTTC	CASTPTGQGAGYGYTF
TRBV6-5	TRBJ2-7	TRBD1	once	TGTGCCAGCAGCTCCGGGACAGGGGCCCACGAGCAGTACTTC	CASSSGTGAHEQYF
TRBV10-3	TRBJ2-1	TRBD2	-	TGTGCCATCAGTTTTACTAGCGGGGGGTATGAGCAGTTCTTC	CAISFTSGGYEQFF
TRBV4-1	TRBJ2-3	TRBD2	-	TGCGCCAGCAGCCAACTAGCGGGCACAGATACGCAGTATTTT	CASSQLAGTDTQYF
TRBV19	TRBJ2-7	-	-	TGTGCCAGTAGTCCACAGGGATTCTCGTTTTACGAGCAGTACTTC	CASSPQGFSFYEQYF
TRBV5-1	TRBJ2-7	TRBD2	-	TGCGCCAGCAGCTTGGAAGGGCAGGGAATGACTAGCGGGTCTTGGAACTTC	CASSLEGQGMTSGSWNF
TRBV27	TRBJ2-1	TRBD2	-	TGTGCCAGCAGTCTCCAGCTAGCGGGAGCTTATGAGCAGTTCTTC	CASSLQLAGAYEQFF
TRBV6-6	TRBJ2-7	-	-	TGTGCCAGCAGTTATAAGTGGGCCACCAGCTCCTACGAGCAGTACTTC	CASSYKWATSSYEQYF
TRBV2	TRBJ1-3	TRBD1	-	TGTGCCAGCAGGGCTGGGACAGCTGGAAACACCATATATTTT	CASRAGTAGNTIYF